A selection of T cell receptor beta chains follows, all from one sample in a study of OX40 agonist ivuxolimab in advanced cancers. Using immunoSEQ multiplex PCR, the repertoire was profiled, and TCRdb retains in-frame clones only, with some absent. This table has around 100,000 clones, about 86% appearing once. Sequences were derived from CD4+ or CD8+ T cells sorted from blood, sampled in a trial of the OX40 agonist ivuxolimab. Receptors originate from an adult with an advanced solid tumor such as melanoma, head and neck, liver or kidney cancer. The CDR3 runs from the conserved cysteine through the conserved F or W. D genes are given only for firm matches. A row's size may be missing; if present it is once, few, many or a size class.

v_gene	j_gene	d_gene	abundance	CDR3nt	CDR3aa
TRBV7-9	TRBJ2-6	NA	once	TGTGCCAGCAGCTTCTCCCCTTCTGGGGCCAACGTCCTGACTTTC	CASSFSPSGANVLTF
TRBV15	TRBJ1-2	TRBD1	NA	TGTGCCACCAGCAGAGAGGGACAGGGAAACTATGGCTACACCTTC	CATSREGQGNYGYTF
TRBV5-4	TRBJ2-2	NA	NA	TGTGCCAGCAGCCAAGAGCCAGGGGAAAGGGCCGGGGAGCTGTTTTTT	CASSQEPGERAGELFF
TRBV7-7	TRBJ2-5	TRBD1	once	TGTGCTAGCAGCGCCGGACAGGGGCAAGAGACCCAGTACTTC	CASSAGQGQETQYF
TRBV4-1	TRBJ2-5	TRBD1	NA	TGCGCCAGCAGCCAAGCCCCCCCCAGGGGGATACAAGAGACCCAGTACTTC	CASSQAPPRGIQETQYF
TRBV6-1	TRBJ1-5	NA	once	TGTGCCAGCAGCGCCCGGGTAGCTCAGCCCCAGCATTTT	CASSARVAQPQHF
TRBV29-1	TRBJ1-1	NA	NA	TGCAGCGTTGAGGGGACCCAAGAAACGGGAAACACTGAAGCTTTCTTT	CSVEGTQETGNTEAFF
TRBV30	TRBJ1-2	NA	NA	TGTGCCTGGAGTGTAATCTTAGAAGGCGGCTACACCTTC	CAWSVILEGGYTF
TRBV6-5	TRBJ1-1	NA	NA	TGTGCCATCGGGCTGGCAAAAAGATCGAACACTGAAGCTTTCTTT	CAIGLAKRSNTEAFF
TRBV10-3	TRBJ1-3	NA	few	TGTGCCATCCGGAGGGACGGTCTCGCCATATATTTT	CAIRRDGLAIYF
TRBV7-8	TRBJ2-1	NA	NA	TGTGCCAGCAGCTTAGCGGCCAGGGGGGTTGAGCAGTTCTTC	CASSLAARGVEQFF
TRBV7-2	TRBJ2-7	TRBD2	NA	TGTGCCAGCAGCTCCCTAGCGGGGGGCAACGAGCAGTACTTC	CASSSLAGGNEQYF
TRBV6-5	TRBJ2-1	TRBD2	NA	TGTGCCAGCATTAAGACTAGCGGGGGGGCCAGGGAGCAGTTCTTC	CASIKTSGGAREQFF
TRBV27	TRBJ2-7	NA	few	TGTGCCAGCAGTTTAAGCTTTAATGCCTACGAGCAGTACTTC	CASSLSFNAYEQYF
TRBV27	TRBJ2-6	NA	NA	TGTGCCAGCAGGGGGGCTGGGGCCAACGTCCTGACTTTC	CASRGAGANVLTF
TRBV10-3	TRBJ1-4	TRBD1	few	TGTGCCATCAGTGAAGGGGGCGGTAATGAAAAACTGTTTTTT	CAISEGGGNEKLFF
TRBV27	TRBJ2-2	NA	NA	TGTGCCAGCCGCCCAGGACAGCACAGAACCGGGGAGCTGTTTTTT	CASRPGQHRTGELFF
TRBV7-6	TRBJ2-3	TRBD2	NA	TGTGCCAGCAGCGATGACTCAGCGGGGGGGGGCTCAGATACGCAGTATTTT	CASSDDSAGGGSDTQYF
TRBV6-6	TRBJ1-2	TRBD1	NA	TGTGCCAGCAGTTACCCCTCAGGGGGCTCTGGCTACACCTTC	CASSYPSGGSGYTF
TRBV19	TRBJ2-3	TRBD2	NA	TGTGCCAGTAGTATACCCTCGGTTGCTAGCGGTCATGGGGATACGCAGTATTTT	CASSIPSVASGHGDTQYF
TRBV2	TRBJ2-3	NA	NA	TGTGCCAGCAGCGAGGAGGGGGCCCCAGATACGCAGTATTTT	CASSEEGAPDTQYF
TRBV11-2	TRBJ2-5	NA	NA	TGTGCCAGCAGCGCTGGTGAGGCCCAGTACTTC	CASSAGEAQYF